These 26 T cell receptor beta chains share one sample of origin, sequenced in a study of response to subunit inactivated influenza vaccine. One entry per CDR3 protein, called by TCRdb with MiXCR from the RT-PCR reads. Among more than 600,000 distinct CDR3 sequences, about 18% were seen once, and the ten largest hold approximately 11%. This specimen was PBMCs from blood, taken about 5 days after vaccination. Receptor source: a man aged 45-65 years who received an inactivated influenza vaccine.

This clonotype showed up just a few times. This sequence joins TRBV20-1 and TRBJ2-7; tentatively, D is TRBD2 (5 bases). Between the trimmed V and J ends, which lost 0 bases and 3 bases, there was a span of 12 bases. Germline V gene lookup returns CDR1 DFQATT and CDR2 SNEGSKA (reference sequence). The CDR3 extends over 14 amino acids. This chain's CDR3 is CSARDRRGIYEQYF. CDR3 bases: TGCAGTGCTAGAGATAGAAGAGGGATCTACGAGCAGTACTTC.

This clonotype was counted many times. The chain carries TRBV20-1 and TRBJ2-7; 10 bases map to TRBD2. This CDR3 is built from 14 residues. The V gene's germline CDR1 is DFQATT and CDR2 SNEGSKA (reference sequence). Trimming at V came to 5 bases and at J to 5 bases, leaving 9 bases not matched to a gene. CDR3 residues: CSASQAGGQNEQYF. In nucleotides, the CDR3 is TGCAGTGCTTCCCAAGCGGGAGGGCAAAACGAGCAGTACTTC.

The CDR3 here is CASSSDGGTQYF. CDR3 coding DNA: TGTGCCAGCAGTTCCGATGGAGGGACCCAGTACTTC. The chain links TRBV6-5 to TRBJ2-5; possibly TRBD2 for D (5 bases). The CDR3 is 12 amino acids. Trimming removed 4 bases from V and 7 bases from J, with 10 bases in between. Germline V CDR1 and CDR2: MNHEY, SVGAGI.

This clonotype showed up many times. The CDR3 DNA follows: TGTGCCAGCAGTTTAGAAAGGAGCTTTGGGAACACCGGGGAGCTGTTTTTT. Translating it yields CASSLERSFGNTGELFF. The chain carries TRBV28 and TRBJ2-2; D not resolved. CDR1 is MDHEN and CDR2 is SYDVKM in the germline V gene. The CDR3 sequence is 17 residues long. V was clipped by 2 bases and J by 1 base, with 14 bases between them.

This clonotype was counted only a few times. This rearrangement joins TRBV20-1 to TRBJ1-1; possible D gene TRBD1, 6 bases. The CDR3 contains 14 residues. CDR1 and CDR2 from the germline V gene are DFQATT and SNEGSKA (reference sequence). The V and J ends lost 6 bases and 1 base respectively, with 15 bases between them. The CDR3 loop reads CSARRGETNTEAFF. The CDR3 DNA follows: TGCAGTGCAAGGAGGGGGGAGACGAACACTGAAGCTTTCTTT.

V is TRBV12-3 or TRBV12-4 and J is TRBJ2-5; 7 nucleotides agree with TRBD2. V lost 1 base to trimming and J lost 2 bases; unmatched junction nucleotides: 7. The CDR3 sequence is 16 residues long. CDR3 in DNA: TGTGCCAGCAGTTTAGTTGTGGTAGCGGGTCAAGAGACCCAGTACTTC. Translating it yields CASSLVVVAGQETQYF.

The chain employs TRBV20-1 and TRBJ2-7; perhaps TRBD1 as D (6 bases). V dropped 6 bases and J dropped 6 bases, with 18 bases sitting between them. Germline values: CDR1 DFQATT, CDR2 SNEGSKA (reference sequence). The CDR3 runs to 13 residues. The CDR3 here is CSAPRNRDGEQYF. The DNA for the CDR3 is TGCAGTGCCCCCCGGAACAGGGATGGCGAGCAGTACTTC.

The chain is built from TRBV12-3 or TRBV12-4 and TRBJ2-1; D may be TRBD1 (6 bases). V was clipped by 11 bases and J by 4 bases, with 12 bases between them. CDR3 size: 12 residues. The CDR3 DNA sequence: TGTGCCGCAGCACAGGGTTACAATGAGCAGTTCTTC. Translation gives CAAAQGYNEQFF.

This clonotype turned up a few times. This chain uses TRBV20-1 with TRBJ2-7; the match to TRBD1 covers 8 bases. Germline V gene lookup returns CDR1 DFQATT and CDR2 SNEGSKA (reference sequence). CDR3 length equals 13 residues. The V and J ends lost 3 bases and 7 bases, in that order; junction bases with no gene match: 8. Here the CDR3 DNA reads TGCAGTGCTAGGCACAGGGGGACAGGAGAGCAGTACTTC. This gives the protein CSARHRGTGEQYF.

V and J are TRBV3-1 and TRBJ2-2; 8 bases match TRBD1. V shed 4 bases, J shed 0 bases, and the junction held 4 bases outside the gene matches. Germline-derived CDR1 and CDR2 are LGHDT and YNNKEL (reference sequence). This CDR3 is built from 16 residues. The CDR3 DNA is TGTGCCAGCAGCCTCGGGACAGGCGCGAACACCGGGGAGCTGTTTTTT. Protein sequence: CASSLGTGANTGELFF. Supplemented by reference TRBV3-1 and TRBJ2-2, the full variable domain reads DTAVSQTPKYLVTQMGNDKSIKCEQNLGHDTMYWYKQDSKKFLKIMFSYNNKELIINETVPNRFSPKSPDKAHLNLHINSLELGDSAVYFCASSLGTGANTGELFFGEGSRLTVL.

This chain links TRBV29-1 with TRBJ2-3; 11 bases are shared with TRBD1. The CDR3 sequence is 15 residues long. The germline V gene has CDR1 SQVTM and CDR2 ANQGSEA. After removal of 6 bases from V and 5 bases from J, the junction contained 10 bases not matched to a gene. CDR3 residues: CSVATGTGGGDTQYF. The CDR3 region has the DNA TGCAGCGTAGCTACCGGGACAGGGGGGGGAGATACGCAGTATTTT.

V is TRBV20-1 and J is TRBJ2-7; D gene uncertain. This CDR3 has 13 residues. Trimming pared 4 bases from V and 6 bases from J, leaving 16 bases between. Germline CDR1 reads DFQATT; CDR2 reads SNEGSKA (reference sequence). CDR3 loop: CSATRQVVGEQYF. CDR3 in DNA: TGCAGTGCTACCCGGCAGGTAGTTGGCGAGCAGTACTTC.

At least ten counts were recorded for this clonotype. J is TRBJ1-3 and V is TRBV9; D unresolved. This CDR3 has 14 amino acids. Germline V CDR1 and CDR2: SGDLS, YYNGEE. V was clipped by 3 bases and J by 3 bases, with 10 bases between them. The CDR3 nucleotides are TGTGCCAGCAGCGGAGCGGTTAGTGGAAACACCATATATTTT. It is translated as CASSGAVSGNTIYF.

V usage is TRBV7-9 and J usage is TRBJ2-7, with 8 bases identical to TRBD1. The CDR3 is 15 amino acids. V was pared by 1 base and J by 0 bases, with 2 bases of the junction left unmatched. Germline assignment: CDR1 SEHNR and CDR2 FQNEAQ (reference sequence). CDR3 protein: CASSLDDRGSYEQYF. The CDR3 DNA sequence: TGTGCCAGCAGCTTAGACGACAGGGGCTCCTACGAGCAGTACTTC.

This clonotype was observed a handful of times. The rearrangement uses TRBV20-1 and TRBJ1-5, with TRBD1 as a possible D gene (6 bases). The V gene's germline CDR1 is DFQATT and CDR2 SNEGSKA (reference sequence). CDR3 length: 14 residues. Trimming stripped 4 bases from V and 0 bases from J, with 10 bases between. The CDR3 region is CSATRTDSNQPQHF. The CDR3 nucleotides read TGCAGTGCTACACGGACAGATAGCAATCAGCCCCAGCATTTT.

This clonotype has just a few counts. The chain joins TRBV14 to TRBJ2-3, with D possibly matching TRBD1 (6 bases). The V gene's germline CDR1 is SGHDN and CDR2 FVKESK. This CDR3 has 16 amino acids. Trimming removed 4 bases at V and 4 bases at J, with 18 bases between. This CDR3 reads CASSLMGLSGADTQYF. The CDR3, as DNA: TGTGCCAGCAGCCTAATGGGCCTCTCAGGGGCAGATACGCAGTATTTT.

This clonotype appeared a few times. The chain carries TRBV29-1 and TRBJ2-7; 13 nucleotides align to TRBD2. CDR1 SQVTM and CDR2 ANQGSEA come from the germline V gene. With 4 bases clipped from V and 0 bases from J, the junction kept 15 bases outside the gene matches. The CDR3 runs to 19 residues. In DNA, the CDR3 is TGCAGCGTTGGGGTGAAGGGACTAGCGGGATTCTCCAACTCCTACGAGCAGTACTTC. Translated: CSVGVKGLAGFSNSYEQYF.

The chain's CDR3 is CSASRPSGSVDTQYF. DNA of the CDR3: TGCAGTGCTTCAAGGCCTAGCGGGAGTGTAGATACGCAGTATTTT. The rearrangement joins TRBV20-1 to TRBJ2-3, with 10 bases lining up with TRBD2. The CDR3 consists of 15 residues. V was clipped by 5 bases and J by 5 bases; unmatched bases: 10. Looked up from germline, CDR1 is DFQATT and CDR2 is SNEGSKA (reference sequence).

This clonotype was observed at least ten times. This chain uses TRBV12-3 or TRBV12-4 with TRBJ1-2; D gene uncertain. V gave up 8 bases and J gave up 10 bases, with 17 bases separating them. The CDR3 runs 12 residues. CDR3 protein: CASSQGRPDYTF. The CDR3 DNA reads as TGTGCCAGCTCCCAAGGGCGGCCAGACTACACCTTC.

The chain carries TRBV20-1 and TRBJ2-7; 10 bases line up with TRBD2. Trimming at V came to 7 bases and at J to 6 bases, leaving 9 bases not matched to a gene. The germline V gene encodes CDR1 DFQATT and CDR2 SNEGSKA (reference sequence). The CDR3 extends over 13 amino acids. CDR3 amino acids: CSGGSLAGVEQYF. For the CDR3, the DNA is TGCAGTGGAGGGAGTCTAGCGGGAGTCGAGCAGTACTTC.

V gene TRBV25-1 combines with J gene TRBJ1-2; D remains ambiguous. Germline CDR1 MGHDK, CDR2 SYGVNS. The length of the CDR3 is 13 residues. V was clipped by 6 bases and J by 6 bases, with 14 bases between them. The CDR3 nucleotides read TGTGCCAGCAGCTGGTCGCTTACGGATGGCTACACCTTC. Translating gives CASSWSLTDGYTF.

This clonotype was found a few times. The chain combines TRBV20-1 with TRBJ2-1; weak D call: TRBD1 (6 bases). The CDR3 has 16 amino acids. The germline CDR1 and CDR2 sequences are DFQATT and SNEGSKA (reference sequence). V lost 0 bases and J lost 8, with 20 bases in between. In DNA, the CDR3 is TGCAGTGCTAGAGACCCCCTTAGGGGGAGCTGGGATGAGCAGTTCTTC. It codes for CSARDPLRGSWDEQFF.

A few counts support this clonotype. The gene calls are TRBV27 and TRBJ2-7; unclear D gene. Looked up from germline, CDR1 is MNHEY and CDR2 is SMNVEV (reference sequence). This CDR3 contains 17 residues. Deletions cut 0 bases from V and 1 base from J, with 16 bases between. The CDR3 is CASSLSYDTLFSYEQYF. CDR3 DNA sequence: TGTGCCAGCAGTTTATCTTACGACACGCTCTTTTCCTACGAGCAGTACTTC.

V usage is TRBV20-1 and J usage is TRBJ2-3; D perhaps matches TRBD2 (7 bases). V was cut by 6 bases and J by 1 base, with 23 bases left in between. Germline assignment: CDR1 DFQATT and CDR2 SNEGSKA (reference sequence). The CDR3 covers 17 residues. The CDR3 DNA is TGCAGTGCAGCCCCCCTAAGGGGGGGGAAGGGCACAGATACGCAGTATTTT. This sequence encodes CSAAPLRGGKGTDTQYF.

V usage is TRBV7-2 and J usage is TRBJ2-3; no clear D gene. The germline V and J ends were trimmed by 0 bases and 2 bases, with 9 bases remaining between them. In germline, CDR1 is SGHTA, CDR2 FQGNSA. The CDR3 runs to 15 residues. As DNA, the CDR3 is TGTGCCAGCAGCTTAGCCGGCTATCCCACAGATACGCAGTATTTT. Translated: CASSLAGYPTDTQYF.

This clonotype has only a few counts. The chain recombines TRBV27 with TRBJ2-5; D remains unclear. The ends were cut back, 10 bases at V and 5 bases at J, with 14 bases in the middle. This CDR3 has 12 residues. Germline values: CDR1 MNHEY, CDR2 SMNVEV (reference sequence). The CDR3 reads CATLSLGETQYF. The CDR3 DNA reads as TGTGCCACACTTAGCCTCGGGGAGACCCAGTACTTC.